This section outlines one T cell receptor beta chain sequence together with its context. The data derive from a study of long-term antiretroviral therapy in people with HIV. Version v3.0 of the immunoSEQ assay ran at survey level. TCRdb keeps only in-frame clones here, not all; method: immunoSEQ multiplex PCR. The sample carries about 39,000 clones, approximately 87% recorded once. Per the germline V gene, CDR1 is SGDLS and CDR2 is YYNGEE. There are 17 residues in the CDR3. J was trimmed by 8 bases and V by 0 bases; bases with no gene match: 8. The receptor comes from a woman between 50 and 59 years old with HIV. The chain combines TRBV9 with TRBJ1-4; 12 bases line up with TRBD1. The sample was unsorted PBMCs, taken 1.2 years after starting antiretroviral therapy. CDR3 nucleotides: TGTGCCAGCAGCGTAGCTACGGGGGACAGGGGGCTCGAAAAACTGTTTTTT. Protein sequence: CASSVATGDRGLEKLFF. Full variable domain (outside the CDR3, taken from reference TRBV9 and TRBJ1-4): DSGVTQTPKHLITATGQRVTLRCSPRSGDLSVYWYQQSLDQGLQFLIQYYNGEERAKGNILERFSAQQFPDLHSELNLSSLELGDSALYFCASSVATGDRGLEKLFFGSGTQLSVL.